This T cell receptor (beta chain) was profiled in a study of blood T cell repertoires in COVID-19. The CDR3 has 14 residues. Between the trimmed V and J ends, which lost 3 bases and 7 bases, there was a span of 12 bases. Germline CDR1 and CDR2: LNHDA and SQIVND (reference sequence). Libraries were prepared by immunoSEQ multiplex PCR; TCRdb keeps only in-frame clonotypes and omits some of them. Here the sample spans 75,000 to 95,000 clones, approximately 91% being singletons. Input material: peripheral blood. The chain is built from TRBV19 and TRBJ1-4; D unclear. This TCR came from a woman of 80 years or more with acute or convalescent COVID-19. The CDR3 reads CASSIGRLGEKLFF. As DNA, the CDR3 is TGTGCCAGTAGTATTGGCAGGCTGGGTGAAAAACTGTTTTTT. The full variable domain, rest sourced from reference TRBV19 and TRBJ1-4, is DGGITQSPKYLFRKEGQNVTLSCEQNLNHDAMYWYRQDPGQGLRLIYYSQIVNDFQKGDIAEGYSVSREKKESFPLTVTSAQKNPTAFYLCASSIGRLGEKLFFGSGTQLSVL.